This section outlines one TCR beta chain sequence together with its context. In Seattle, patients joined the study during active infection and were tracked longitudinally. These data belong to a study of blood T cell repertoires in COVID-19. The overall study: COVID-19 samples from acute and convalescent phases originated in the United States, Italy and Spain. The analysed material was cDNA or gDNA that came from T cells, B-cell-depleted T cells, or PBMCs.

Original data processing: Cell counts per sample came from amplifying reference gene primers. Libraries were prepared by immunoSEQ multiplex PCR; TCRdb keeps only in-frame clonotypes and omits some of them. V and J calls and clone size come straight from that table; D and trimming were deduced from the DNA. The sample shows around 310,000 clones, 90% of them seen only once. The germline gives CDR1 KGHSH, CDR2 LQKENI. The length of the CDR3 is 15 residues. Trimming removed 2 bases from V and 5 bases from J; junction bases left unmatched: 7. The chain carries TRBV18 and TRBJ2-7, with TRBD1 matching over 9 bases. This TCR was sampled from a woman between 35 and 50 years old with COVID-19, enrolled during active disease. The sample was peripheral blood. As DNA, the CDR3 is TGTGCCAGCTCACCAACAGGGGGCCCACGGGACGAGCAGTACTTC. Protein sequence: CASSPTGGPRDEQYF.